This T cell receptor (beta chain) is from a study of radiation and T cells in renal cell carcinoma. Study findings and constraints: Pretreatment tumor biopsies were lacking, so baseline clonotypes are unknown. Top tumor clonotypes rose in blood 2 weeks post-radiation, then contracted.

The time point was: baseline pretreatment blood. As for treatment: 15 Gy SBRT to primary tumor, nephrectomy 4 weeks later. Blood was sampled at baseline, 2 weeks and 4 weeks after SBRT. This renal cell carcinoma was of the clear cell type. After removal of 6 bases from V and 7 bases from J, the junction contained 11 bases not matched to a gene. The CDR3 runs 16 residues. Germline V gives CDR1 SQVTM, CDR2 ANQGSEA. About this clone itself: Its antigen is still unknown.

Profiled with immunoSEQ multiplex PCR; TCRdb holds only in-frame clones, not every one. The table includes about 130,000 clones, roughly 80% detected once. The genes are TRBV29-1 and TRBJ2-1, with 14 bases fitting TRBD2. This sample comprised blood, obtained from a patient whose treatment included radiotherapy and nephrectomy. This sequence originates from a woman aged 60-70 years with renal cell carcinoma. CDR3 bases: TGCAGCGTAGTTACAGGACTAGCGGGGGGTTATAATGAGCAGTTCTTC. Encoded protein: CSVVTGLAGGYNEQFF.